These T cell receptor beta chains were read from a single sample in a study of blood T cell repertoires in COVID-19. Only in-frame clones appear in the TCRdb table, and some are missing; sequencing was by immunoSEQ multiplex PCR. The sample records 200,000 or so clones, more than 75% being singletons. Sequencing input: peripheral blood. These receptors originate from a man aged 40-49 years with active or convalescent COVID-19. CDR3s leave out the opening cysteine and the closing phenylalanine or tryptophan.

J gene | V gene | CDR3 protein
TRBJ1-2 | TRBV5-1 | ASSLAPGYDGYT
TRBJ1-4 | TRBV7-8 | ASSLVSVFAEKLF
TRBJ2-1 | TRBV27 | ASSSRTGGYNEQF
TRBJ1-1 | TRBV9 | ASSVGEKGSNTEAF
TRBJ2-1 | TRBV5-1 | ASSFPSGSYNEQF
TRBJ1-4 | TRBV18 | ASSLSGLTNEKLF
TRBJ2-2 | TRBV6-8 | ASNPGPGQGAGGELF
TRBJ1-1 | TRBV23-1 | ASSQSGVRRKDTEAF
TRBJ1-1 | TRBV28 | ASSLIGADTEAF
TRBJ2-7 | TRBV12-3/TRBV12-4 | ASSPDIFYEQY
TRBJ1-1 | TRBV30 | AWGPGTLMNTEAF
TRBJ2-3 | TRBV7-6 | ASSRTSGDTGTDTQY
TRBJ2-1 | TRBV6-5 | ASSLWANNEQF
TRBJ1-1 | TRBV9 | ASSVQTGTEAF
TRBJ2-5 | TRBV5-1 | ASSSRDRGRDQETQY
TRBJ2-3 | TRBV10-1 | ASSDPSGGADTQY
TRBJ2-4 | TRBV6-5 | AARKDSSNIQY
TRBJ2-7 | TRBV3-1/TRBV3-2 | ASSPLGRGGSYEQY
TRBJ2-1 | TRBV4-2 | ASSQEGQGNNEQF
TRBJ2-7 | TRBV27 | ASSLVVGRGFYEQY
TRBJ2-2 | TRBV3-1/TRBV3-2 | ASSPSGAAELF
TRBJ2-2 | TRBV27 | ASSRNRGSNTGELF
TRBJ2-5 | TRBV5-4 | ASSSGQGQETQY
TRBJ1-2 | TRBV9 | ASSSGQGEGYT
TRBJ1-1 | TRBV3-1/TRBV3-2 | ASSKQAGGVSEAF
TRBJ2-1 | TRBV6-5 | ASRTGQLSYNEQF
TRBJ2-2 | TRBV7-2 | ASSLRPGNTGELF
TRBJ1-6 | TRBV7-6 | ASSPRAPGQGSPLH
TRBJ1-2 | TRBV20-1 | SAFTEGYT
TRBJ2-5 | TRBV19 | ASSGLVEETQY
TRBJ2-6 | TRBV4-1 | ASSQGPGTGSFGGANVLT
TRBJ1-1 | TRBV5-1 | ASSPGGGWTEAF
TRBJ2-7 | TRBV9 | ASSPGGQGAYEQY
TRBJ1-5 | TRBV11-2 | ASSFTTGQPQH
TRBJ2-7 | TRBV13 | ASSSLTSGGYEQY
TRBJ2-7 | TRBV2 | ASSVSSGRISYEQY
TRBJ2-4 | TRBV19 | ASSWAGTGELNIQY
TRBJ1-2 | TRBV7-9 | ASSSDSLSGYT
TRBJ1-5 | TRBV2 | ASIGTASNQPQH
TRBJ1-1 | TRBV7-9 | ASSLVQMNTEAF
TRBJ2-2 | TRBV18 | ASSPPLEGAPNTGELF
TRBJ2-3 | TRBV7-8 | ASRRSGPDTQY
TRBJ2-3 | TRBV13 | ASSLWDGQGTDTQY
TRBJ2-1 | TRBV27 | ASSQRTSGSNEQF
TRBJ2-7 | TRBV3-1/TRBV3-2 | ASSHLKSGGAGEQY
TRBJ1-1 | TRBV5-1 | ASSSPGGTGTGGLNTEAF